This TCR beta chain was identified in a study of Graves' ophthalmopathy and Graves' hyperthyroidism (dated by TCRdb to the late 2010s). Study-level background: Peripheral blood was collected at initial diagnosis, prior to any treatment. The study used TCR beta repertoire signatures to distinguish Graves' ophthalmopathy from Graves' hyperthyroidism and to predict progression to ophthalmopathy. In total, approximately 130 blood samples were TCR-sequenced: 40 to 45 ophthalmopathy, some 75 hyperthyroidism and some 17 hyperthyroidism-to-ophthalmopathy patients. To explore V-J signatures that distinguish ophthalmopathy from hyperthyroidism, a discovery set of about a hundred patients was enrolled, made up of 40 to 45 with ophthalmopathy and around 57 with stable hyperthyroidism. For independent validation, a separate cohort was made up of 18 hyperthyroidism patients plus 17 patients who later progressed from hyperthyroidism to ophthalmopathy. In more than five hyperthyroidism patients, T-cell repertoires of thyroid tissue and blood were compared. Following sampling, methimazole starting at 30 mg daily was administered to hyperthyroidism patients, and high-dose intravenous methylprednisolone was administered to ophthalmopathy patients.

What the research found in general, with its limitations: Most expanded thyroid clonotypes with frequency above 0.001 were also detected in blood, suggesting blood repertoires may reflect the thyroid immune response. In validation, the model predicted ophthalmopathy progression with over 60% sensitivity and around 72% specificity; around twelve predicted patients were CT-confirmed with GO in a median of approximately 6.5 months. Ophthalmopathy was separated from stable hyperthyroidism by the 13-signature model with roughly 90% sensitivity and about 81% specificity in cross-validation and with 80%/75% in the test set. Sample size was not statistically predetermined, and group allocation was not concealed from the investigators.

The germline V gene supplies CDR1 MGHDK and CDR2 SYGVNS. V and J lose 5 bases and 3 bases, and a span of 14 bases separates them. Taken from cysteine to phenylalanine, the CDR3 has 14 residues. CDR3 DNA only is kept here, 42 bases in frame from base 1. Notes on this clonotype: What antigen it recognizes has not been identified. Nothing much larger sits one base from this clone, and base qualities are not available.

Ophthalmopathy patients had moderately to severely active disease, Clinical Activity Score of at least 3, NOSPECS grade of at least 4, and disease duration under 3 months. Patients with other autoimmune diseases, uncontrolled infections, pregnancy or lactation were excluded. Clinical symptoms, serum thyroxine, TRAb, thyroid ultrasound and orbital computed tomography were used for diagnosis. Ficoll-Paque density gradient centrifugation was used to isolate PBMCs from around 9.1 ml of fresh peripheral blood. Total RNA was extracted with Trizol reagent and quality-checked on an Agilent 2100 Bioanalyzer. For repertoire sequencing, TCR beta CDR3 regions were amplified from RNA transcripts. The first round was an RT-PCR using HTBI primers with the Qiagen OneStep RT-PCR kit, and this first round was followed by a second-round multiplex PCR, then size selection and purification. Libraries were sequenced paired-end with 100 bp reads on an Illumina HiSeq2000. Processing in the source paper ran as follows. SOAPnuke was used for read processing, and reads with adapters, uncalled bases, a mean Phred below 15, or no exact constant-primer or identifier match were discarded. COPE v1.2.5 was used to merge high-quality paired reads. Each unique nucleotide sequence was treated as a clonotype, and MiTCR v1.1 was used to align the clonotypes to the IMGT TRB V, D and J references. Only V-J combinations with frequency above 0.0001 were analysed, covering approximately 99% of repertoires. A TCR clonal expansion and chaos score per V-J combination was defined as the ratio of F50 clonal expansion to chaos observed in the TCRdist matrix. Welch's t-statistics and random forest were used to narrow the features down to around twelve V-J combinations, which were then fed into a naive Bayes classifier. The Morisita-Horn index was used to measure how similar the thyroid and blood repertoires were. TCRdb trimmed public reads at Q25 via fastp, called clones via MiXCR and kept in-frame beta chains. Rows with a matching CDR3 protein are joined into one entry that keeps the most common DNA and genes. The V and J calls reflect TCRdb's pipeline rather than the authors' work. Here the sample has hundreds of thousands of distinct CDR3 sequences; just over 40% occur a single time. The ten largest clones capture around 3.3% of the sample.

This TCR derives from an adult man with Graves' ophthalmopathy. This chain joins TRBV25-1 to TRBJ2-7; the best D guess is TRBD1, with 6 bases matching. The sequenced sample was peripheral blood. For the CDR3, the sequence is CASSRDRWVYEQYF. The sequenced DNA is TGTGCCAGCAGTAGAGACAGGTGGGTCTACGAGCAGTACTTC.